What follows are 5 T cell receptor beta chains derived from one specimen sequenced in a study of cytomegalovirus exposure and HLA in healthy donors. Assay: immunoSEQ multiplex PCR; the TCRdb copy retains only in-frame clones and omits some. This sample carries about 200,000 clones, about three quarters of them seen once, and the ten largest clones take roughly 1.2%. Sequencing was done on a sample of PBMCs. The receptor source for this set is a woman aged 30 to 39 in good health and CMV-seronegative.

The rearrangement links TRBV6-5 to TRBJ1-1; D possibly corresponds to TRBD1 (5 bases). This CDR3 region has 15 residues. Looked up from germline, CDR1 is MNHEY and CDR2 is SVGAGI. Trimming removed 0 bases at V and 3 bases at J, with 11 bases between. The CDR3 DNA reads TGTGCCAGCAGTTACTCTTGGGGAGGGGACACTGAAGCTTTCTTT. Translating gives CASSYSWGGDTEAFF.

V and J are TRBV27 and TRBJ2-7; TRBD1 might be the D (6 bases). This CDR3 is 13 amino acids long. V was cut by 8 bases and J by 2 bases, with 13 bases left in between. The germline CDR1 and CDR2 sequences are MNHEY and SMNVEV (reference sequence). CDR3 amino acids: CASAWTAAYEQYF. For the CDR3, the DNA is TGTGCCAGCGCCTGGACAGCCGCCTACGAGCAGTACTTC.

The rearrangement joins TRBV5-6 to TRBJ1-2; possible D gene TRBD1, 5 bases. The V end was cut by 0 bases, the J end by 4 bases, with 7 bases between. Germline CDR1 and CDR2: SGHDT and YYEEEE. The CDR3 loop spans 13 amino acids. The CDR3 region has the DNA TGTGCCAGCAGCTTGGCAGGGCTCTATGGCTACACCTTC. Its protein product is CASSLAGLYGYTF.

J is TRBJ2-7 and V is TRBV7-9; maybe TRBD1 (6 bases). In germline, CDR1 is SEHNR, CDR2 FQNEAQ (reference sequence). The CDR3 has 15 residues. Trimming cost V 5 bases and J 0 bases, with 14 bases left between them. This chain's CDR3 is CASSATGLSSYEQYF. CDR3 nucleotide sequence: TGTGCCAGCAGCGCCACAGGGCTGAGCTCCTACGAGCAGTACTTC.

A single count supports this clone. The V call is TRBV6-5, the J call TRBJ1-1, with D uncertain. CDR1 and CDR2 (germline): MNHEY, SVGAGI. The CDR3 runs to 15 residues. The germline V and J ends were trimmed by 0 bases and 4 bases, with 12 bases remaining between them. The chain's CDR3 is CASSYSTVAGTEAFF. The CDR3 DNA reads TGTGCCAGCAGTTACTCGACCGTGGCGGGCACTGAAGCTTTCTTT.